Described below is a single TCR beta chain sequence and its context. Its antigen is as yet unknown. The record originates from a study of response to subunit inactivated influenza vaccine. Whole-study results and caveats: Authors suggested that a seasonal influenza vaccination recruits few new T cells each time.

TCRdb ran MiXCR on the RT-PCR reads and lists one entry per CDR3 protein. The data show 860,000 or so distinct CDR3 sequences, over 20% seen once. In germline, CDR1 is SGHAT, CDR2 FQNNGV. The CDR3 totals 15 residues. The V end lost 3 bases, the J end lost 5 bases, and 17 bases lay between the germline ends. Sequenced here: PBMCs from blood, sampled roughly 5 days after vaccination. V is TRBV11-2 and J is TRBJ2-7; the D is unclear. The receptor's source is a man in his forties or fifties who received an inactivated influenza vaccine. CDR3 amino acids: CASSFGRRSHDEQYF. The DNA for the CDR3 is TGTGCCAGCAGCTTCGGCAGGCGATCCCACGACGAGCAGTACTTC.